Shown below are 27 T cell receptor beta chains from a single sample sequenced in a study of cytomegalovirus exposure and HLA in healthy donors. The PCR used 60 Vbeta and 13 Jbeta primers. Some clones are missing from TCRdb's copy, which holds only in-frame ones; the method was immunoSEQ multiplex PCR. This table has 95,000 to 110,000 clones, 60% to 80% appearing once. The sequenced material came from PBMCs. The receptors were gathered from a man aged 18 to 30 in good health and CMV-seronegative.

As regards this clone: This specimen includes other DNA sequences encoding the same CDR3. This chain joins TRBV5-4 and TRBJ1-1, with D tentatively TRBD1 (6 bases). The CDR3 has 14 residues. Germline CDR1 SGHNT, CDR2 YYREEE (reference sequence). Trimming shortened V by 2 bases and J by 3 bases, and 11 bases separated the two germline ends. The CDR3 spells CASSFGRGDTEAFF. In nucleotides, the CDR3 is TGTGCCAGCAGCTTTGGCAGGGGAGACACTGAAGCTTTCTTT.

V and J are TRBV27 and TRBJ2-7, with TRBD2 as a possible D gene (6 bases). Trimming pared 7 bases from V and 5 bases from J, leaving 12 bases between. CDR3 length equals 12 residues. Per germline, CDR1 MNHEY and CDR2 SMNVEV (reference sequence). The DNA of the CDR3 is TGTGCCAGCATCGGGGGAAACCACGAGCAGTACTTC. Translated: CASIGGNHEQYF.

This clone was seen a single time. The CDR3, as DNA: TGTGCCAGCAGCTTAGGGGCGGGGGGGCCGACAGATACGCAGTATTTT. Translated, it gives CASSLGAGGPTDTQYF. The rearrangement links TRBV7-6 to TRBJ2-3; 9 bases fit TRBD2. With 1 base clipped from V and 3 bases from J, the junction kept 5 bases outside the gene matches. Per germline, CDR1 SGHVS and CDR2 FNYEAQ. This CDR3 is 16 amino acids long.

V gene TRBV6-6 combines with J gene TRBJ2-1, with a weak D call TRBD1 (5 bases). Between the trimmed V and J ends, which lost 2 bases and 15 bases, there was a span of 11 bases. This CDR3 is built from 11 residues. CDR1 and CDR2 (germline): MNHNY, SVGAGI (reference sequence). The CDR3 is CASSYRPGWFF. The CDR3 nucleotides are TGTGCCAGCAGTTACAGGCCAGGGTGGTTCTTC.

The chain is built from TRBV27 and TRBJ1-2, with TRBD1 as a possible D gene (5 bases). V lost 5 bases and J 0 bases, leaving 7 bases between the germline ends. The CDR3 has 13 amino acids. CDR1 MNHEY and CDR2 SMNVEV come from the germline V gene (reference sequence). The chain's CDR3 is CASSRQSNYGYTF. The DNA of the CDR3 is TGTGCCAGCAGTAGACAGTCTAACTATGGCTACACCTTC.

The chain uses TRBV28 and TRBJ1-6, with D perhaps TRBD1 (5 bases). The germline gives CDR1 MDHEN, CDR2 SYDVKM. The CDR3 runs 13 residues. Deletions cut 2 bases from V and 10 bases from J, with 9 bases between. CDR3 amino acids: CASSLSRVSPLHF. The CDR3 coding sequence is TGTGCCAGCAGTTTAAGCAGGGTCTCACCCCTCCACTTT.

The chain couples TRBV21-1 to TRBJ2-7; TRBD2 reflects the table's D call only, with no check against the DNA. TRBV21-1 is a pseudogene locus. CDR3 length: 15 amino acids. The CDR3 DNA sequence: TGTGCCAGCAGCACGCCACCGGGACTTAGGACCGAGCAGTACTTC. Translating it yields CASSTPPGLRTEQYF.

V is TRBV19 and J is TRBJ1-5, with D tentatively TRBD1 (5 bases). Trimming pared 3 bases from V and 5 bases from J, leaving 17 bases between. Germline V gene lookup returns CDR1 LNHDA and CDR2 SQIVND (reference sequence). CDR3 length equals 16 residues. CDR3 DNA: TGTGCCAGTAGTATGGGGCCGAACTTCAGGGATCAGCCCCAGCATTTT. Translating it yields CASSMGPNFRDQPQHF.

The chain uses TRBV10-3 and TRBJ1-5; D not certain. V lost 8 bases to trimming and J lost 0 bases, with 8 bases between them. This CDR3 has 13 amino acids. The germline CDR1 and CDR2 sequences are ENHRY and SYGVKD. The CDR3 bases are TGTGCCATCTCCTCCTATAGCAATCAGCCCCAGCATTTT. Translated, it gives CAISSYSNQPQHF.

The chain is built from TRBV5-1 and TRBJ2-7; D is undetermined. V shed 4 bases and J shed 0 bases, with 8 bases lying between them. CDR3 length: 13 residues. Germline CDR1 is SGHRS and CDR2 is YFSETQ. The CDR3 loop is CASSPWASYEQYF. The CDR3 DNA reads TGCGCCAGCAGCCCCTGGGCCTCCTACGAGCAGTACTTC. The full variable domain, rest sourced from reference TRBV5-1 and TRBJ2-7, is KAGVTQTPRYLIKTRGQQVTLSCSPISGHRSVSWYQQTPGQGLQFLFEYFSETQRNKGNFPGRFSGRQFSNSRSEMNVSTLELGDSALYLCASSPWASYEQYFGPGTRLTVT.

The chain joins TRBV7-9 to TRBJ1-4, with D possibly being TRBD1 (5 bases). Deletions cut 3 bases from V and 8 bases from J, with 13 bases between. Germline CDR1 and CDR2: SEHNR and FQNEAQ (reference sequence). The CDR3 totals 14 residues. CDR3 DNA: TGTGCCAGCAGCTTTGGGGCTGCGTGGGAAAAACTGTTTTTT. Its translation: CASSFGAAWEKLFF.

This sequence joins TRBV6-5 and TRBJ2-7; 7 bases map to TRBD1. CDR1 MNHEY and CDR2 SVGAGI come from the germline V gene. Unmatched junction bases numbered 7, after V lost 5 bases and J lost 6 bases. The CDR3 contains 13 residues. As DNA, the CDR3 is TGTGCCAGCAGTACCGACAGGGCTTCCGAGCAGTACTTC. Protein sequence: CASSTDRASEQYF.

The chain combines TRBV28 with TRBJ2-5, with 11 bases identical to TRBD2. From germline, CDR1 is MDHEN and CDR2 SYDVKM. The CDR3 loop spans 15 amino acids. The V and J ends lost 7 bases and 6 bases, in that order; junction bases with no gene match: 10. The CDR3 is CASNPLAGGGKTQYF. DNA of the CDR3: TGTGCCAGCAATCCCCTAGCGGGGGGTGGAAAGACCCAGTACTTC.

J is TRBJ2-6 and V is TRBV7-6; D is perhaps TRBD2 (5 bases). Trimming took 8 bases from V and 0 from J, leaving 5 bases between them. This CDR3 has 13 amino acids. Germline CDR1 is SGHVS and CDR2 is FNYEAQ. The CDR3 region has the DNA TGTGCCAGCGGAGGCTCTGGGGCCAACGTCCTGACTTTC. Protein: CASGGSGANVLTF. Full variable domain (remainder filled in from reference TRBV7-6 and TRBJ2-6): GAGVSQSPRYKVTKRGQDVALRCDPISGHVSLYWYRQALGQGPEFLTYFNYEAQQDKSGLPNDRFSAERPEGSISTLTIQRTEQRDSAMYRCASGGSGANVLTFGAGSRLTVL.

About this clone: A junction boundary mismatches the germline segment, possibly from a read error. The chain recombines TRBV7-7 with TRBJ1-3; tentative D call: TRBD1 (6 bases). Germline CDR1 and CDR2: SSHAT and FNYEAQ (reference sequence). CDR3 length: 15 residues. The DNA for the CDR3 is TGTGCTAGCAGCCCGACGGACAGCTCTGGAAACACCATATATTTT. As protein: CASSPTDSSGNTIYF. The full variable domain, rest sourced from reference TRBV7-7 and TRBJ1-3, is GAGVSQSPRYKVTKRGQDVTLRCDPISSHATLYWYQQALGQGPEFLTYFNYEAQPDKSGLPSDRFSAERPEGSISTLTIQRTEQRDSAMYRCASSPTDSSGNTIYFGEGSWLTVV.

Points on this clone: Other nucleotide sequences in the sample specify the same CDR3. The chain is built from TRBV5-6 and TRBJ1-6; D is ambiguous. V was trimmed by 0 bases and J by 8 bases, leaving 12 bases between them. The V gene's germline CDR1 is SGHDT and CDR2 YYEEEE. This CDR3 has 15 amino acids. CDR3 nucleotide sequence: TGTGCCAGCAGCTTGGCGAACCGGGGTTATTCACCCCTCCACTTT. It codes for CASSLANRGYSPLHF.

The chain is built from TRBV4-2 and TRBJ2-1; a weak D match, TRBD1 (5 bases). This CDR3 contains 14 residues. Between the trimmed V and J ends, which lost 1 base and 8 bases, there was a span of 12 bases. The V gene's germline CDR1 is LGHNA and CDR2 YNFKEQ. The CDR3 DNA is TGTGCCAGCAGCCAAGTAGGGGCCAGGTATGAGCAGTTCTTC. Translating it yields CASSQVGARYEQFF.

The chain links TRBV19 to TRBJ1-2, with D possibly matching TRBD1 (6 bases). The CDR3 runs 15 residues. Germline values: CDR1 LNHDA, CDR2 SQIVND (reference sequence). V lost 4 bases and J lost 4, with 16 bases in between. In DNA, the CDR3 is TGTGCCAGTAGTACCCAATGGACAGCGTCCTATGGCTACACCTTC. Translating gives CASSTQWTASYGYTF.

V is TRBV2 and J is TRBJ1-6; no clear D. The germline V and J ends were trimmed by 7 bases and 7 bases, with 11 bases remaining between them. Germline values: CDR1 SNHLY, CDR2 FYNNEI. The CDR3 totals 13 residues. The CDR3: CASKEETNSPLHF. In DNA, the CDR3 is TGTGCCAGCAAAGAGGAAACGAATTCACCCCTCCACTTT. The full variable domain, with the rest looked up from reference TRBV2 and TRBJ1-6, is EPEVTQTPSHQVTQMGQEVILRCVPISNHLYFYWYRQILGQKVEFLVSFYNNEISEKSEIFDDQFSVERPDGSNFTLKIRSTKLEDSAMYFCASKEETNSPLHFGNGTRLTVT.

The chain has TRBV6-5 and TRBJ1-6, with TRBD1 matching over 7 bases. V trimming: 6 bases; J trimming: 2 bases; junction bases outside the gene matches: 4. In germline, CDR1 is MNHEY, CDR2 SVGAGI. CDR3 length: 15 residues. Here the CDR3 reads CASRTQGTYNSPLHF. The DNA of the CDR3 is TGTGCCAGCAGGACACAGGGGACCTATAATTCACCCCTCCACTTT.

The chain uses TRBV28 and TRBJ2-3; D might be TRBD2 (5 bases). The CDR3 has 17 amino acids. Germline V gives CDR1 MDHEN, CDR2 SYDVKM. V was pared by 3 bases and J by 4 bases, with 20 bases between. CDR3 nucleotides: TGTGCCAGCAGTTTCTCGTCCGGGGTTGCCTTCGCAGATACGCAGTATTTT. Its protein product is CASSFSSGVAFADTQYF.

The rearrangement uses TRBV5-4 and TRBJ1-2; a weak D match, TRBD1 (6 bases). CDR3 length equals 14 residues. Germline assignment: CDR1 SGHNT and CDR2 YYREEE (reference sequence). V lost 1 base to trimming and J lost 6 bases, with 13 bases between them. The CDR3 bases are TGTGCCAGCAGCTTGTCAGGGGTCTGGGATGGCTACACCTTC. Translation: CASSLSGVWDGYTF.

This clone was counted between two and nine times. The genes are TRBV7-2 and TRBJ2-5, with D possibly being TRBD2 (5 bases). Germline V CDR1 and CDR2: SGHTA, FQGNSA. V gave up 7 bases and J gave up 1 base, with 10 bases separating them. This CDR3 spans 13 amino acids. The CDR3 DNA is TGTGCCAGCAACCGGGGATCCCAAGAGACCCAGTACTTC. Translating gives CASNRGSQETQYF.

This clone was recorded once. Here the CDR3 DNA reads TGTGCCAGCAGCCGCGGGGGGCTCGGGGCCAACGTCCTGACTTTC. This gives the protein CASSRGGLGANVLTF. The gene calls are TRBV9 and TRBJ2-6, with 8 bases matching TRBD2. J gave up 4 bases and V 4 bases, and 4 bases lay outside the gene matches. CDR3 length equals 15 residues. The germline gives CDR1 SGDLS, CDR2 YYNGEE. The full variable domain, completed using reference TRBV9 and TRBJ2-6, is DSGVTQTPKHLITATGQRVTLRCSPRSGDLSVYWYQQSLDQGLQFLIQYYNGEERAKGNILERFSAQQFPDLHSELNLSSLELGDSALYFCASSRGGLGANVLTFGAGSRLTVL.

The chain is built from TRBV7-8 and TRBJ2-7; the match to TRBD1 covers 7 bases. The CDR3 has 16 amino acids. Unmatched junction bases numbered 9, after V lost 1 base and J lost 3 bases. Germline V gene data show CDR1 as SGHVS and CDR2 as FQNEAQ. In nucleotides, the CDR3 is TGTGCCAGCAGCTTAGGGGACAGACGAAACCTCTACGAGCAGTACTTC. Encoded protein: CASSLGDRRNLYEQYF.

The V call is TRBV9, the J call TRBJ2-3, with 10 bases that match TRBD2. CDR1 and CDR2 from the germline V gene are SGDLS and YYNGEE. J gave up 0 bases and V 0 bases, and 10 bases lay outside the gene matches. This CDR3 spans 19 amino acids. CDR3 protein: CASSVGGSGGSASTDTQYF. In nucleotides, the CDR3 is TGTGCCAGCAGCGTAGGGGGTAGCGGGGGGTCCGCTAGCACAGATACGCAGTATTTT. The variable domain in full, with the rest retrieved from reference TRBV9 and TRBJ2-3, is DSGVTQTPKHLITATGQRVTLRCSPRSGDLSVYWYQQSLDQGLQFLIQYYNGEERAKGNILERFSAQQFPDLHSELNLSSLELGDSALYFCASSVGGSGGSASTDTQYFGPGTRLTVL.

The chain is built from TRBV29-1 and TRBJ1-1; D remains unclear. Germline V gene lookup returns CDR1 SQVTM and CDR2 ANQGSEA. The ends were cut back, 7 bases at V and 3 bases at J, with 6 bases in the middle. This CDR3 has 10 amino acids. CDR3 region: CSGLHTEAFF. The CDR3 DNA reads TGCAGCGGTCTTCACACTGAAGCTTTCTTT.